A selection of T cell receptor beta chains follows, all from one sample in a study of sequential checkpoint blockade in melanoma. Sequencing used immunoSEQ multiplex PCR; TCRdb keeps in-frame clones, though not all of them. The sample records thousands of clones, under 40% being singletons. Sequenced here: tumor tissue (inferred from file names), sampled from a patient given nivolumab and ipilimumab in sequence. Receptors originate from a human donor with melanoma. Both conserved end residues are part of each CDR3. The D gene is left open where the match is weak. A clone size is listed for some rows: how often the clone was seen (once, few, many), or a class if it is expanded.

size	V	J	D	CDR3	DNA
medium-sized	TRBV11-3	TRBJ1-1	.	CASSLDWRGSMTEAFF	TGTGCCAGCAGCTTAGATTGGAGGGGCTCGATGACTGAAGCTTTCTTT
.	TRBV30	TRBJ1-2	.	CAWSVRGQPNYGYTF	TGTGCCTGGAGTGTACGCGGGCAGCCAAACTATGGCTACACCTTC
.	TRBV30	TRBJ2-1	.	CAEGPSIHEQFF	TGTGCGGAGGGACCTAGCATCCATGAGCAGTTCTTC
.	TRBV11-3	TRBJ1-3	TRBD1	CASSPRFGTGISSGNTIYF	TGTGCCAGCAGCCCAAGGTTTGGGACAGGGATCAGCTCTGGAAACACCATATATTTT
.	TRBV4-1	TRBJ2-1	.	CASSSRKGESYNEQFF	TGCGCCAGCAGCTCAAGGAAAGGGGAGTCCTACAATGAGCAGTTCTTC
.	TRBV10-3	TRBJ1-3	.	CAISEPTALSGNTIYF	TGTGCCATCAGTGAGCCGACGGCACTCTCTGGAAACACCATATATTTT
.	TRBV29-1	TRBJ2-1	TRBD2	CSVDAGTSGIGEQFF	TGCAGCGTTGACGCCGGGACTAGCGGGATAGGTGAGCAGTTCTTC
few	TRBV15	TRBJ1-1	.	CATSRDYPPDTEAFF	TGTGCCACCAGCAGAGACTACCCCCCGGACACTGAAGCTTTCTTT
.	TRBV23-1	TRBJ2-5	TRBD2	CASSQDSLAGDGTQYF	TGCGCCAGCAGCCAAGATTCCCTAGCGGGAGACGGGACCCAGTACTTC
.	TRBV25-1	TRBJ2-7	TRBD1	CANPPGQGGNEQYF	TGTGCCAACCCTCCGGGACAGGGCGGCAACGAGCAGTACTTC
.	TRBV15	TRBJ1-5	.	CATSGRQGPNQPQHF	TGTGCCACCAGCGGACGACAAGGCCCCAATCAGCCCCAGCATTTT
few	TRBV11-3	TRBJ2-1	TRBD2	CASSYRLAAIGYNEQFF	TGTGCCAGCAGCTACAGACTAGCCGCTATCGGCTACAATGAGCAGTTCTTC
few	TRBV5-1	TRBJ2-1	TRBD2	CASSLVTSGRVLHEQFF	TGCGCCAGCAGCTTGGTGACTAGCGGGAGGGTGCTCCATGAGCAGTTCTTC
medium-sized	TRBV11-3	TRBJ2-4	TRBD1	CASSSGQGAVRAKNIQYF	TGTGCCAGCAGTAGCGGACAGGGAGCGGTCCGAGCCAAAAACATTCAGTACTTC
medium-sized	TRBV11-3	TRBJ1-1	TRBD1	CASSLVGQGVMNTEAFF	TGTGCCAGCAGCTTGGTGGGACAGGGTGTCATGAACACTGAAGCTTTCTTT
.	TRBV29-1	TRBJ2-2	TRBD1	CSVGTGGWTNTGELFF	TGCAGCGTGGGGACAGGGGGTTGGACAAACACCGGGGAGCTGTTTTTT
.	TRBV14	TRBJ2-1	.	CASSQDAGTQAYNEQFF	TGTGCCAGCAGCCAAGATGCCGGGACTCAAGCCTACAATGAGCAGTTCTTC
.	TRBV19	TRBJ2-2	TRBD1	CASSPRDRGSTGELFF	TGTGCCAGTAGTCCCCGGGACAGGGGTAGCACCGGGGAGCTGTTTTTT
.	TRBV19	TRBJ1-5	.	CASSGRDDQPQHF	TGTGCCAGTAGTGGGAGGGACGATCAGCCCCAGCATTTT
.	TRBV28	TRBJ2-1	.	CASSVNLASYNEQFF	TGTGCCAGCAGCGTTAATTTGGCCTCCTACAATGAGCAGTTCTTC
few	TRBV5-1	TRBJ2-2	TRBD1	CASSFGGQGSTGELFF	TGCGCCAGCAGCTTCGGGGGACAGGGGAGCACCGGGGAGCTGTTTTTT
few	TRBV28	TRBJ2-2	TRBD2	CASSQAGAGTGELFF	TGTGCCAGCAGCCAAGCGGGAGCGGGCACCGGGGAGCTGTTTTTT
few	TRBV15	TRBJ1-5	TRBD1	CATSRQQGSNQPQHF	TGTGCCACCAGCAGACAACAGGGGAGCAATCAGCCCCAGCATTTT
medium-sized	TRBV11-3	TRBJ2-1	.	CASSLGRTENEQFF	TGTGCCAGCAGCTTGGGGCGGACCGAGAATGAGCAGTTCTTC
.	TRBV30	TRBJ2-1	.	CAWSGGGVLGRGNEQFF	TGTGCCTGGAGTGGGGGTGGAGTATTGGGGCGCGGGAATGAGCAGTTCTTC
.	TRBV19	TRBJ2-3	.	CASSTPGTTDTQYF	TGTGCCAGTAGTACCCCTGGGACCACAGATACGCAGTATTTT
.	TRBV19	TRBJ1-4	.	CASSTRYSNEKLFF	TGTGCCAGTAGTACACGTTACTCTAATGAAAAACTGTTTTTT
few	TRBV18	TRBJ1-1	.	CASSPLNWADRNTEAFF	TGTGCCAGCTCACCACTAAACTGGGCTGATAGGAACACTGAAGCTTTCTTT
few	TRBV11-3	TRBJ2-5	TRBD2	CASSPGGDQETQYF	TGTGCCAGCAGTCCCGGGGGGGACCAAGAGACCCAGTACTTC
large	TRBV14	TRBJ1-1	TRBD1	CASSQVDRAGEAFF	TGTGCCAGCAGCCAAGTTGACAGGGCAGGTGAAGCTTTCTTT
once	TRBV19	TRBJ2-1	.	CASRPGEQGRYNEQFF	TGTGCCAGTAGGCCCGGCGAACAGGGCCGCTACAATGAGCAGTTCTTC
few	TRBV5-1	TRBJ2-1	TRBD1	CASSLGQGGNEQFF	TGCGCCAGCAGCTTGGGACAGGGGGGGAATGAGCAGTTCTTC
.	TRBV19	TRBJ1-5	.	CATSPEGRQPQHF	TGTGCCACCTCTCCCGAGGGACGACAGCCCCAGCATTTT
medium-sized	TRBV11-3	TRBJ1-1	TRBD1	CASSGRDRGEVNTEAFF	TGTGCCAGCAGCGGCCGGGACAGGGGCGAAGTGAACACTGAAGCTTTCTTT
few	TRBV11-3	TRBJ2-3	TRBD2	CASSTTSGSDTQYF	TGTGCCAGCAGCACGACTAGCGGGAGTGATACGCAGTATTTT
.	TRBV19	TRBJ1-2	TRBD1	CASSIDGTGDYGYTF	TGTGCCAGTAGTATAGACGGGACAGGGGACTATGGCTACACCTTC
.	TRBV7-1	TRBJ2-5	.	CASSQGGRETQYF	TGTGCCAGCAGCCAGGGAGGCCGCGAGACCCAGTACTTC
.	TRBV2	TRBJ2-2	TRBD1	CASRAGTGLGGELFF	TGTGCCAGCAGGGCCGGGACAGGGTTGGGCGGGGAGCTGTTTTTT
once	TRBV28	TRBJ2-5	.	CASTRGGGEETQYF	TGTGCCAGCACCCGAGGGGGTGGGGAAGAGACCCAGTACTTC
large	TRBV19	TRBJ2-3	.	CASQTPGLTDTQYF	TGTGCCAGTCAAACCCCCGGCCTCACAGATACGCAGTATTTT
.	TRBV19	TRBJ1-5	.	CASRSRGISNQPQHF	TGTGCCAGTAGGTCCCGGGGGATTAGCAATCAGCCCCAGCATTTT
.	TRBV6-8	TRBJ2-1	TRBD1	CASSHRGRTHNEQFF	TGTGCCAGCAGTCACAGGGGGCGGACACACAATGAGCAGTTCTTC
few	TRBV9	TRBJ2-1	.	CASGPGSYEQFF	TGTGCCAGCGGCCCGGGTAGCTATGAGCAGTTCTTC
few	TRBV28	TRBJ1-2	.	CASTNIGGRNGYTF	TGTGCCAGCACGAATATTGGGGGGCGCAATGGCTACACCTTC
.	TRBV5-1	TRBJ1-5	.	CASSLGTPNSNQPQHF	TGCGCCAGCAGCTTAGGGACACCCAATAGCAATCAGCCCCAGCATTTT
.	TRBV29-1	TRBJ2-7	.	CSVVRQGGYEQYF	TGCAGCGTTGTCCGACAGGGAGGCTACGAGCAGTACTTC
.	TRBV29-1	TRBJ2-7	.	CSVGTPGGTYEQYF	TGCAGCGTTGGGACACCGGGCGGCACCTACGAGCAGTACTTC
once	TRBV10-2	TRBJ2-6	TRBD1	CASSQQGSGANVLTF	TGCGCCAGCAGTCAACAGGGGTCTGGGGCCAACGTCCTGACTTTC
.	TRBV7-2	TRBJ2-7	.	CASRADSTYEQYF	TGTGCCAGCAGGGCGGACAGTACCTACGAGCAGTACTTC
few	TRBV11-3	TRBJ2-2	TRBD2	CASSPRAGDPGELFF	TGTGCCAGCAGCCCCAGGGCGGGAGACCCGGGGGAGCTGTTTTTT
medium-sized	TRBV10-3	TRBJ2-3	.	CAISESSDTQYF	TGTGCCATCAGTGAGTCTTCAGATACGCAGTATTTT
few	TRBV6-7	TRBJ1-1	.	CASSQDTEAFF	TGTGCCAGCTCACAAGACACTGAAGCTTTCTTT
few	TRBV7-4	TRBJ1-2	.	CASSHDSNYGYTF	TGTGCCAGCAGCCACGACAGTAACTATGGCTACACCTTC
few	TRBV6-8	TRBJ2-2	.	CASSPAFGGELFF	TGTGCCAGCAGTCCCGCGTTTGGCGGGGAGCTGTTTTTT
.	TRBV14	TRBJ2-7	.	CASSQEVRREQYF	TGTGCCAGCAGCCAAGAAGTCAGGCGAGAGCAGTACTTC
.	TRBV18	TRBJ2-5	.	CASSPFGGNSEETQYF	TGTGCCAGCTCACCCTTCGGGGGAAACTCAGAGGAGACCCAGTACTTC
.	TRBV19	TRBJ1-2	.	CATTTSPSYGYTF	TGTGCCACCACCACATCTCCTAGCTATGGCTACACCTTC
few	TRBV4-1	TRBJ2-1	TRBD2	CASSQAGWESGVLVF	TGCGCCAGCAGCCAAGCAGGGTGGGAGAGCGGGGTCTTGGTCTTC
.	TRBV10-2	TRBJ1-2	.	CASSESPGAGHGYTF	TGCGCCAGCAGTGAGTCACCTGGGGCAGGACATGGCTACACCTTC
.	TRBV19	TRBJ2-4	TRBD2	CASSIVRLAALAKNIQYF	TGTGCCAGTAGTATAGTGAGACTAGCTGCTCTAGCCAAAAACATTCAGTACTTC